This T cell receptor beta chain came from a study of blood T cells in healthy people across ages. In this sample, this clonotype turned up many times. Primers used in a second PCR of roughly 6 to 11 cycles were a sample-barcoded 5' primer and a J-beta primer mix. Tags on each cDNA molecule came from a template-switch adaptor with 12 random nucleotides. There were at least 2.5 million CDR3-containing paired-end reads obtained from each sample. TCRdb re-called the 5' RACE reads with MiXCR, one entry per CDR3 protein. The sample carries 750,000 to 1,000,000 distinct CDR3 sequences, 25% to 30% recorded once. This same sample was also part of a study on T cells of mothers and their children. This second report adds: Second-PCR primer M1S introduced sample barcodes and 2-4 random nucleotides.

Sequencing was done on a sample of blood. This receptor was taken from a woman in her forties in good health.

CDR3: CASSSQPNTEAFF. CDR3 sequence (DNA): TGTGCCAGCAGTTCGCAGCCTAACACTGAAGCTTTCTTT. The chain recombines TRBV12-3 or TRBV12-4 with TRBJ1-1; D is unclear. Trimming shortened V by 4 bases and J by 2 bases, and 8 bases separated the two germline ends. The CDR3 covers 13 residues.